These T cell receptor beta chains were read from a single sample in a study of blood T cells in healthy people across ages. TCRdb used MiXCR to reprocess the 5' RACE reads, holding one entry per CDR3 protein. The repertoire includes about 1,400,000 distinct CDR3 sequences, 59% of them detected once, and 6.5% to 8% sits in the top ten. Sequenced: blood. The receptors stem from a man aged 18 to 35 in good health. The CDR3 runs from the conserved cysteine through the conserved F or W. D genes are given only for firm matches. Size is omitted from some rows. Given values are once, few, many or a class for expanded clones.

V,D,size,J,DNA,CDR3
TRBV7-8,NA,NA,TRBJ2-1,TGTGCCAGCAGCTTTTCATCAGTAGTCACCTCCTACAATGAGCAGTTCTTC,CASSFSSVVTSYNEQFF
TRBV2,NA,NA,TRBJ2-1,TGTGCCAGCAGGCCGACTACCCCTGAGCAGTTCTTC,CASRPTTPEQFF
TRBV9,NA,NA,TRBJ1-6,TGTGCCAGCAGCGCCCGGACGGATTCACCCCTCCACTTT,CASSARTDSPLHF
TRBV12-5,TRBD1,NA,TRBJ1-2,TGTGCTAGTGCCGAAGGGACAGCAGCCGACGAAGACTATGGCTACACCTTC,CASAEGTAADEDYGYTF
TRBV29-1,NA,NA,TRBJ1-1,TGCAGCGGTGTTACGGGGGGGAAAGCTTTCTTT,CSGVTGGKAFF
TRBV3-1,NA,once,TRBJ2-7,TGTGCCAGCAGCCAAATCCCAAGCTCCTACGAGCAGTACTTC,CASSQIPSSYEQYF
TRBV15,NA,NA,TRBJ1-5,TGTGCCACCAGCAGCACGGTTCTTGGTCAGCCCCAGCATTTT,CATSSTVLGQPQHF
TRBV11-2,NA,few,TRBJ2-7,TGTGCCAGCAGCTACTCCGACGGAGACTACGAGCAGTACTTC,CASSYSDGDYEQYF
TRBV4-1,NA,few,TRBJ1-2,TGCGCCAGCAGCCGCCCAGGGATAGACTATGGCTACACCTTC,CASSRPGIDYGYTF
TRBV27,NA,NA,TRBJ2-4,TGTGCCAGCAGTCTCAGGGAAACCAAAAACATTCAGTACTTC,CASSLRETKNIQYF
TRBV4-1,NA,NA,TRBJ1-6,TGCGCCAGCAGCCAAGATTCGACAGGAGGGTATTCACCCCTCCACTTT,CASSQDSTGGYSPLHF
TRBV9,NA,NA,TRBJ1-2,TGTGCCAGCAGCGTAGAGGAACGTGCCACCTTC,CASSVEERATF
TRBV7-9,TRBD1,NA,TRBJ1-2,TGTGCCAGAAGCTCCCCAGACAGGGGGCTCAATGGCTACACCTTC,CARSSPDRGLNGYTF
TRBV20-1,NA,few,TRBJ2-3,TGCAGTGCTACAAAACCCCCCACAAGATTATTCACAGATACGCAGTATTTT,CSATKPPTRLFTDTQYF
TRBV11-2,NA,few,TRBJ2-6,TGTGCCAGCAGCTTAGCCCCACTGCCTTTGCGGTTGGAGGGCAACGTCCTGACTTTC,CASSLAPLPLRLEGNVLTF
TRBV7-2,NA,NA,TRBJ2-7,TGTGCCAGCAGCTTAGTGACAGTCCAAACCTACGAGCAGTACTTC,CASSLVTVQTYEQYF
TRBV4-3,NA,NA,TRBJ2-7,TGCGCCAGCAGCACCTCCGTGGGGGGGCCTTCCTACGAGCAGTACTTC,CASSTSVGGPSYEQYF
TRBV28,NA,NA,TRBJ2-3,TGTGCCAGCACCCCTGAGGATTTACGGGTCACAGATACGCAGTATTTT,CASTPEDLRVTDTQYF
TRBV2,NA,NA,TRBJ2-7,TGTGCCAGCAGTGGTAATCCTACAAGGACAGTCAACGAGCAGTACTTC,CASSGNPTRTVNEQYF
TRBV27,TRBD2,NA,TRBJ2-1,TGTGCCACCTGGGGGACTAGCGGGAGGGTTTCCTACAATGAGCAGTTCTTC,CATWGTSGRVSYNEQFF
TRBV20-1,NA,few,TRBJ2-5,TGCAGTGCTAGCGGCGCGGGCGTTTTCGTGGGAGAGACCCAGTACTTC,CSASGAGVFVGETQYF
TRBV7-9,NA,few,TRBJ1-4,TGTGCCAGCAGCTCATCCCCTATGGCGTTGGCTAATGAAAAACTGTTTTTT,CASSSSPMALANEKLFF
TRBV12-3/TRBV12-4,TRBD2,NA,TRBJ2-5,TGTGCCAGCAGTATTCGTCGGGGGGATGGAGAGCAGTACTTC,CASSIRRGDGEQYF
TRBV5-5,NA,few,TRBJ2-4,TGTGCCAGCAGCGTACGTTTCCGGGACGAACGAGACATTCAGTACTTC,CASSVRFRDERDIQYF
TRBV10-3,NA,few,TRBJ2-5,TGTGCCATCAGAAAGGACCGGGAGACCCAGTACTTC,CAIRKDRETQYF
TRBV5-5,TRBD1,NA,TRBJ2-6,TGTGCCAGCAGCTGGACAGGGGCCCTCTCTGGGGCCAACGTCCTGACTTTC,CASSWTGALSGANVLTF
TRBV29-1,TRBD1,many,TRBJ2-3,TGCAGCGTCGACGTTAGGACAGGGGCGCAGTATTTT,CSVDVRTGAQYF
TRBV7-9,NA,NA,TRBJ2-7,TGTGCCAGCAGCTCCAGGGCAATCTACGAGCAGTACTTC,CASSSRAIYEQYF
TRBV7-6,TRBD2,few,TRBJ2-1,TGTGCCAGCAGCCTGGGACTAGCGTCGCATGAGCAGTTCTTC,CASSLGLASHEQFF
TRBV29-1,NA,NA,TRBJ1-2,TGCAGCGTTGGCGGACAGTCTAACTATGGCTACACCTTC,CSVGGQSNYGYTF
TRBV7-6,TRBD1,NA,TRBJ1-1,TGTGCCAGCAGCTTAGAGGGGGCGGACTACACTGAAGCTTTCTTT,CASSLEGADYTEAFF
TRBV12-3/TRBV12-4,TRBD2,few,TRBJ2-1,TGTGCCAGCGGACGTAGCGGGAGCTCCTACAATGAGCAGTTCTTC,CASGRSGSSYNEQFF
TRBV7-2,NA,NA,TRBJ2-3,TGTGCCAGCAGCCTAGGGACTGAGCTTAATACGCAGTATTTT,CASSLGTELNTQYF
TRBV7-9,TRBD2,NA,TRBJ2-7,TGTGCCAGCAGCTTGGCAACTAGCGGGAGACCCTACGAGCAGTACTTC,CASSLATSGRPYEQYF
TRBV29-1,NA,few,TRBJ2-5,TGCAGCGTTGTGGCCAGCCAAGAGACCCAGTACTTC,CSVVASQETQYF
TRBV20-1,TRBD2,NA,TRBJ2-1,TGCAGTGCACTAGATATTCGGACTAGCGGGGAGCAGTTCTTC,CSALDIRTSGEQFF